The 18 T cell receptor beta chains below all came from one sample that was sequenced in a study of T cells in Graves' hyperthyroidism and ophthalmopathy. Amplified TCR beta CDR3 regions came from RNA transcripts. In the first-round RT-PCR of the TCR CDR3, the HTBI primer set was used. MiXCR was run by TCRdb on the multiplex PCR reads, yielding one entry per CDR3 protein. The sample holds approximately 590,000 distinct CDR3 sequences, about half seen once. Input material: peripheral blood or thyroid tissue (not recorded which). These receptors all come from a woman in her late teens or twenties with Graves' hyperthyroidism.

V is TRBV7-3 and J is TRBJ1-6, with 7 bases lining up with TRBD1. Germline assignment: CDR1 SGHTA and CDR2 FQGTGA. V gave up 5 bases and J gave up 6 bases; unmatched junction bases: 10. The CDR3 spans 16 residues. The CDR3 nucleotides are TGTGCCAGCAGCACGGGACAGCGAACCCCTAATTCACCCCTCCACTTT. Its translation: CASSTGQRTPNSPLHF.

About this clonotype itself: Just one base apart from a much larger clone, this may be a read error. J is TRBJ1-5 and V is TRBV7-8; D not resolved. V was trimmed by 8 bases and J by 8 bases, leaving 19 bases between them. In germline, CDR1 is SGHVS, CDR2 FQNEAQ. The CDR3 length is 14 residues. For the CDR3, the DNA is TGTGCCAGCGGTCTCAGGTCTCCGCCGGAGCCCCAGCATTTT. Translation: CASGLRSPPEPQHF.

The J gene is TRBJ2-7, the V gene TRBV5-1; the match to TRBD2 covers 9 bases. Germline CDR1 SGHRS, CDR2 YFSETQ. The CDR3 contains 16 residues. The V segment lost 0 bases and the J segment 0 bases; nucleotides outside the gene matches: 4. This CDR3 is CASSLATSGASYEQYF. DNA for the CDR3: TGCGCCAGCAGCTTGGCGACTAGCGGAGCCTCCTACGAGCAGTACTTC.

The rearrangement uses TRBV7-9 and TRBJ2-7, with a tentative D call TRBD1 (5 bases). V lost 5 bases, J lost 3 bases, and 17 bases lay in between. The CDR3 is 15 amino acids. In germline, CDR1 is SEHNR, CDR2 FQNEAQ (reference sequence). The CDR3 loop reads CASSVPSRQGYEQYF. The DNA of the CDR3 is TGTGCCAGCAGCGTCCCGTCACGGCAGGGCTACGAGCAGTACTTC.

The chain joins TRBV18 to TRBJ1-6; 7 bases agree with TRBD1. CDR3 length: 14 amino acids. Germline assignment: CDR1 KGHSH and CDR2 LQKENI. The V and J ends lost 1 base and 10 bases, in that order; junction bases with no gene match: 4. The CDR3 bases are TGTGCCAGCTCACCACAGGGGGCTCGCTCACCCCTCCACTTT. Residues: CASSPQGARSPLHF.

This clonotype has a handful of counts. This sequence joins TRBV5-1 and TRBJ2-6, with D unresolved. The CDR3 contains 17 residues. The germline CDR1 and CDR2 sequences are SGHRS and YFSETQ. The V end lost 3 bases, the J end lost 1 base, and 14 bases lay between the germline ends. As DNA, the CDR3 is TGCGCCAGCAGCTCAATGGGCGTTGGGTCTGGGGCCAACGTCCTGACTTTC. This encodes CASSSMGVGSGANVLTF.

The chain links TRBV2 to TRBJ1-5, with D uncertain. V lost 8 bases and J lost 7, with 21 bases in between. Germline V gene data show CDR1 as SNHLY and CDR2 as FYNNEI. CDR3 length: 15 residues. CDR3 nucleotide sequence: TGTGCCAGCGTCTCTGCCGGGATAGAACCCCAGCCCCAGCATTTT. Translation: CASVSAGIEPQPQHF.

Concerning this clonotype itself: A much larger clone lies one base from this, so it may be a read error. The chain employs TRBV10-3 and TRBJ2-7, with D possibly being TRBD1 (5 bases). The CDR3 totals 13 residues. Germline V CDR1 and CDR2: ENHRY, SYGVKD. V lost 7 bases and J lost 3, with 13 bases in between. The chain's CDR3 is CAIKKGRGYEQYF. CDR3 sequence (DNA): TGTGCCATCAAGAAGGGTAGGGGCTACGAGCAGTACTTC.

This clonotype was seen repeatedly, ten times or more. The chain joins TRBV20-1 to TRBJ1-5, with 8 bases matching TRBD1. CDR3 length: 13 amino acids. With V trimmed by 6 bases and J by 5 bases, 6 bases remained unmatched. Germline CDR1 reads DFQATT; CDR2 reads SNEGSKA (reference sequence). The CDR3 DNA reads TGCAGTGCAGTGACAGGGGTCGATCAGCCCCAGCATTTT. It translates to CSAVTGVDQPQHF.

About this clonotype: A junction boundary mismatches the germline segment, possibly from a read error. The chain links TRBV12-3 or TRBV12-4 to TRBJ2-7, with D uncertain. The CDR3 is made up of 11 amino acids. In DNA form, the CDR3 reads TGTGCCATCAGTACCACTTACGAGCAGTACTTC. Its translation is CAISTTYEQYF.

This chain uses TRBV4-1 with TRBJ2-5; no definite D call. This CDR3 is built from 15 residues. Trimming shortened V by 0 bases and J by 2 bases, and 10 bases separated the two germline ends. The germline gives CDR1 MGHRA, CDR2 YSYEKL. The CDR3 bases are TGCGCCAGCAGCCAAGATCGGCGAATGCAAGAGACCCAGTACTTC. It is translated as CASSQDRRMQETQYF.

The chain recombines TRBV7-2 with TRBJ2-5, with 8 positions matching TRBD2. The V gene end was trimmed by 11 bases and the J gene end by 0 bases; junction bases not matched to a gene: 17. In germline, CDR1 is SGHTA, CDR2 FQGNSA. The CDR3 sequence is 17 residues long. As DNA, the CDR3 is TGTGCCTCACGTATAGCGGGGTCGACTTATTACCAAGAGACCCAGTACTTC. Translation: CASRIAGSTYYQETQYF.

This chain joins TRBV7-2 and TRBJ1-3, with D unclear. Trimming pared 7 bases from V and 4 bases from J, leaving 5 bases between. The CDR3 has 11 residues. Germline V gives CDR1 SGHTA, CDR2 FQGNSA. CDR3 residues: CASKAGNTIYF. The DNA of the CDR3 is TGTGCCAGCAAAGCCGGAAACACCATATATTTT. The whole variable domain, remainder taken from reference TRBV7-2 and TRBJ1-3, is GAGVSQSPSNKVTEKGKDVELRCDPISGHTALYWYRQSLGQGLEFLIYFQGNSAPDKSGLPSDRFSAERTGGSVSTLTIQRTQQEDSAVYLCASKAGNTIYFGEGSWLTVV.

Details on this clonotype: A read error is likely, as this CDR3 ends without the conserved phenylalanine or tryptophan. The rearrangement uses TRBV29-1 and TRBJ1-2; weak D call: TRBD1 (5 bases). V was cut by 6 bases and J by 4 bases, with 12 bases left in between. From germline, CDR1 is SQVTM and CDR2 ANQGSEA. The CDR3 length is 12 residues. CDR3: CSVTPGLYGYTL. CDR3 nucleotides: TGCAGCGTGACCCCGGGACTCTATGGCTACACCCTC.

Comments on this clonotype: One end of the junction does not line up with germline, which may come from a read error. The chain couples TRBV9 to TRBJ2-7; TRBD2 agrees at 8 bases. CDR3 size: 16 residues. From germline, CDR1 is SGDLS and CDR2 YYNGEE. The CDR3 is CASSPPPGTRFHEQYF. For the CDR3, the DNA is TGCGCCAGCAGCCCACCACCCGGGACTAGATTTCACGAGCAGTACTTC.

This clonotype appeared a few times. The chain couples TRBV25-1 to TRBJ2-2, with 7 bases lining up with TRBD2. V dropped 6 bases and J dropped 1; count of bases not matched to a gene: 17. This CDR3 is built from 19 residues. Germline CDR1 is MGHDK and CDR2 is SYGVNS. CDR3 in DNA: TGTGCCAGCAGGGGGGAGGGACGCCCAAGACCGAGGAACACCGGGGAGCTGTTTTTT. As protein: CASRGEGRPRPRNTGELFF.

Only a few counts were recorded for this clonotype. The chain carries TRBV25-1 and TRBJ2-6, with D unclear. Deletions cut 6 bases from V and 6 bases from J, with 12 bases between. CDR1 is MGHDK and CDR2 is SYGVNS in the germline V gene. The CDR3 is 14 amino acids. CDR3 nucleotides: TGTGCCAGCAGCCGGATTGGGGAGGCCAACGTCCTGACTTTC. Translated, it gives CASSRIGEANVLTF.

Worth noting for this clonotype: A much more abundant neighbour one base away suggests this may be a read error. This rearrangement joins TRBV24-1 to TRBJ2-2; the D call may be TRBD1 or TRBD2 (5 bases each). The germline V and J ends were trimmed by 9 bases and 4 bases, with 17 bases remaining between them. The CDR3 consists of 15 residues. Germline V lookup: CDR1 KGHDR, CDR2 SFDVKD. The CDR3 DNA is TGTGCCACCGGAAGAGGGGTCGTTGGCACCGGGGAGCTGTTTTTT. Translated, it gives CATGRGVVGTGELFF.